A single sample is the source of the 2 T cell receptor beta chains below, sequenced in a study of cytomegalovirus exposure and HLA in healthy donors. Using immunoSEQ multiplex PCR, the repertoire was profiled, and TCRdb retains in-frame clones only, with some absent. Among fewer than 150,000 clones listed, around 88% were seen once. Sequences were obtained from PBMCs. These receptors originate from a woman under 30 in good health and CMV-seropositive.

V gene TRBV6-5 combines with J gene TRBJ2-7; D gene unclear. CDR1 is MNHEY and CDR2 is SVGAGI in the germline V gene. Trimming removed 6 bases at V and 1 base at J, with 13 bases between. This CDR3 contains 14 residues. The CDR3: CASRPGAFSYEQYF. DNA for the CDR3: TGTGCCAGCAGGCCCGGTGCGTTTTCCTACGAGCAGTACTTC.

This chain links TRBV5-1 with TRBJ1-4; tentative D call: TRBD1 (6 bases). Germline-derived CDR1 and CDR2 are SGHRS and YFSETQ. The CDR3 totals 16 residues. The ends were cut back, 4 bases at V and 8 bases at J, with 21 bases in the middle. CDR3 residues: CASSLIGGSDDEKLFF. The CDR3 DNA sequence: TGCGCCAGCAGCCTCATAGGGGGAAGTGATGACGAAAAACTGTTTTTT.